Each of the 10 T cell receptor beta chains below was sequenced from the same sample in a study of blood T cell repertoires in COVID-19. The protocol was immunoSEQ multiplex PCR, while the TCRdb copy is restricted to in-frame clones and leaves out a portion. This sample has under 250,000 clones, with 88% found just once. The source material was peripheral blood. These receptors all stem from a woman aged 25 to 45 with COVID-19, enrolled during active disease.

The chain is built from TRBV4-1 and TRBJ2-1; perhaps TRBD2 as D (6 bases). The CDR3 is 15 residues long. Germline loops: CDR1 MGHRA, CDR2 YSYEKL. V was shortened by 6 bases and J by 4 bases, with 16 bases between the two germline ends. CDR3: CASSRAGLHYNEQFF. The CDR3 DNA reads as TGCGCCAGCAGTCGGGCGGGACTGCATTACAATGAGCAGTTCTTC.

The V call is TRBV4-3, the J call TRBJ2-7; D unclear. The CDR3 has 15 residues. Germline CDR1 reads LGHNA; CDR2 reads YSLEER. V was pared by 0 bases and J by 4 bases, with 13 bases between. CDR3 in DNA: TGCGCCAGCAGCCAAGAGTACTACCAAGCTTACGAGCAGTACTTC. Its translation: CASSQEYYQAYEQYF.

The J gene is TRBJ1-2, the V gene TRBV3-1 (or the pseudogene TRBV3-2); 10 nucleotides align to TRBD1. The CDR3 covers 13 residues. Germline trimming cut 3 bases from V and 5 bases from J; bases unmatched to any gene: 0. CDR1 and CDR2 (germline): LGHDT, YNNKEL (reference sequence). The DNA of the CDR3 is TGTGCCAGCAGCCAGGGACAGGGGTATGGCTACACCTTC. This gives the protein CASSQGQGYGYTF.

This chain connects TRBV11-3 to TRBJ2-7, with 9 nucleotides matching TRBD2. Germline CDR1 is SGHNT and CDR2 is YENEEA. Germline trimming cut 5 bases from V and 1 base from J; bases unmatched to any gene: 6. The CDR3 is made up of 15 amino acids. This CDR3 is CASSAGLALSYEQYV. The CDR3 bases are TGTGCCAGCAGCGCGGGACTAGCTCTATCCTACGAGCAGTACGTC.

The chain has TRBV30 and TRBJ2-3, with D uncertain. The V and J ends lost 0 bases and 7 bases respectively, with 8 bases between them. CDR3 length: 12 residues. Germline CDR1 is GTSNPN and CDR2 is SVGIG (reference sequence). The CDR3 nucleotides are TGTGCCTGGAGTGTATCGTCCCATACGCAGTATTTT. Amino acids: CAWSVSSHTQYF.

The rearrangement links TRBV19 to TRBJ1-6; D unclear. Germline values: CDR1 LNHDA, CDR2 SQIVND (reference sequence). CDR3 length: 15 residues. V dropped 0 bases and J dropped 10 bases, with 13 bases sitting between them. The chain's CDR3 is CASSIDRGRSSPLHF. The CDR3 nucleotides are TGTGCCAGTAGTATAGATAGAGGGAGGAGCTCACCCCTCCACTTT. Together with reference TRBV19 and TRBJ1-6, the CDR3 gives the full variable domain: DGGITQSPKYLFRKEGQNVTLSCEQNLNHDAMYWYRQDPGQGLRLIYYSQIVNDFQKGDIAEGYSVSREKKESFPLTVTSAQKNPTAFYLCASSIDRGRSSPLHFGNGTRLTVT.

CDR3 residues: CASSLRLATDTQYF. The CDR3 region has the DNA TGTGCCAGCAGCCTCAGGCTGGCCACAGATACGCAGTATTTT. The rearrangement links TRBV11-2 to TRBJ2-3; the D is unclear. Germline CDR1 reads SGHAT; CDR2 reads FQNNGV. Trimming shortened V by 5 bases and J by 2 bases, and 11 bases separated the two germline ends. CDR3 length equals 14 residues.

This chain joins TRBV5-1 and TRBJ2-1; D might be TRBD2 (6 bases). This CDR3 contains 12 residues. Germline CDR1 is SGHRS and CDR2 is YFSETQ. The ends were cut back, 0 bases at V and 12 bases at J, with 10 bases in the middle. This chain's CDR3 is CASSLAGVAQFF. In nucleotides, the CDR3 is TGCGCCAGCAGCTTGGCGGGGGTAGCGCAGTTCTTC. Full variable domain (rest looked up from reference TRBV5-1 and TRBJ2-1): KAGVTQTPRYLIKTRGQQVTLSCSPISGHRSVSWYQQTPGQGLQFLFEYFSETQRNKGNFPGRFSGRQFSNSRSEMNVSTLELGDSALYLCASSLAGVAQFFGPGTRLTVL.

The chain has TRBV4-3 and TRBJ2-3, with 11 nucleotides matching TRBD2. This CDR3 comprises 19 residues. Per germline, CDR1 LGHNA and CDR2 YSLEER. Losses at the gene ends were 0 bases for V and 3 bases for J; bases not matched to a gene: 11. The CDR3 loop reads CASSQDLGDSGGVTDTQYF. CDR3 nucleotides: TGCGCCAGCAGCCAAGATTTAGGTGATAGCGGGGGGGTGACAGATACGCAGTATTTT.

This rearrangement joins TRBV7-2 to TRBJ2-3, with 12 bases matching TRBD2. J gave up 6 bases and V 5 bases, and 9 bases lay outside the gene matches. The CDR3 covers 16 residues. Germline loops: CDR1 SGHTA, CDR2 FQGNSA. This chain's CDR3 is CASSVGQLAGGDTQYF. The CDR3 DNA reads as TGTGCCAGCAGCGTGGGACAGCTAGCGGGAGGGGATACGCAGTATTTT.